This section outlines one T cell receptor (beta chain) sequence together with its context. Its antigen remains unidentified. Other DNA sequences in the same sample also yield this CDR3. Per the germline V gene, CDR1 is SGHTA and CDR2 is FQGTGA. V lost 0 bases to trimming and J lost 4 bases; unmatched junction nucleotides: 4. The CDR3 sequence is 16 residues long. This record belongs to a study of T cell responses to AZD1222 COVID-19 vaccine. Study-wide results and limits: Spike as a whole was targeted by vaccine-associated CD4 TCRs, dominant at 160-218 and 743-854. White British donors predominated, females outnumbered males, and clonal diversity was possibly underestimated.

Generated by immunoSEQ multiplex PCR, the TCRdb table keeps only in-frame clones and is missing some. The sample contains 100,000 to 150,000 clones, approximately 90% of which appear only once. The clonotype originates from an adult who received the AZD1222 COVID-19 vaccine. The genes are TRBV7-3 and TRBJ2-1, with 9 positions matching TRBD2. The sample in question was peripheral blood, obtained 28 days after the second AZD1222 dose. The CDR3 DNA follows: TGTGCCAGCAGCTTAACCCTTAGCGGGAGTTACAATGAGCAGTTCTTC. Translation gives CASSLTLSGSYNEQFF.